This T cell receptor beta chain was recorded in a study of read filtering for tumor transcriptome and immune sequencing. This clonotype was counted many times. This library used about 360 ng RNA and molecular barcoded adaptors spanning alpha/delta and beta/gamma chains. TCRdb called the reads again in MiXCR, with one record for every CDR3 protein. The table has roughly 90,000 distinct CDR3 sequences, about 22% seen once. The germline CDR1 and CDR2 sequences are SGHTA and FQGNSA. Trimming removed 5 bases from V and 0 bases from J, with 11 bases in between. The CDR3 extends over 16 amino acids. The chain links TRBV7-2 to TRBJ2-6; unclear D gene. The TCR sequence derives from a donor at least 40 years old with multiple myeloma. The sample consisted of a population of CD138-negative cells sorted from bone marrow. CDR3 amino acids: CASSTHRRSGANVLTF. CDR3 coding DNA: TGTGCCAGCAGCACACACCGTCGCTCTGGGGCCAACGTCCTGACTTTC.